This T cell receptor (beta chain) was sequenced during a study of neurological immune-mediated disorders. Study results and limitations: When grouped phylogenetically, the repertoires of 18 of the 34 multiple sclerosis patients fell together in one related-CDR3 cluster, which is a possible signature.

In every sequencing run, more than 180 million TCR-beta sequences were generated from 15-18 subjects. TCRdb re-called the 5' RACE reads with MiXCR, one entry per CDR3 protein. This sample has more than 75,000 distinct CDR3 sequences, with about 5.5% found just once. This clonotype was seen more than once but under ten times. Its antigen is as yet unknown. This CDR3 has 14 residues. Per the germline V gene, CDR1 is DFQATT and CDR2 is SNEGSKA (reference sequence). The V gene end was trimmed by 4 bases and the J gene end by 2 bases; junction bases not matched to a gene: 4. The rearrangement links TRBV20-1 to TRBJ2-5; 10 nucleotides agree with TRBD2. The receptor comes from a woman in her twenties or thirties with multiple sclerosis. What was sequenced was PBMCs. CDR3 nucleotide sequence: TGCAGTGCTATTAGCGGGGGGTTTCAAGAGACCCAGTACTTC. Translating it yields CSAISGGFQETQYF.